Below, 13 T cell receptor beta chains from the same sample are listed, as sequenced in a study of blood T cell repertoires in COVID-19 (dated by TCRdb to the early 2020s). The receptor library was made with the immunoSEQ multiplex PCR assay. Sourced from immuneACCESS, this table was stored by TCRdb with only in-frame sequences that have V and J called. A share of the clones is absent; for the studies checked, an unresolved V gene accounts for under half, and the remainder has no known explanation. The sample profile shows some 150,000 clones; 70% to 85% of them were found once. Roughly 8.9% of the sample belongs to the ten largest clones. The material sequenced was peripheral blood. The receptors originated from a woman aged 45 to 65 with acute or convalescent COVID-19.

V and J are TRBV11-3 and TRBJ2-1; no firm D call. Trimming left V 5 bases short and J 3 bases short, with 8 bases between. There are 13 residues in the CDR3. The V gene's germline CDR1 is SGHNT and CDR2 YENEEA. The DNA of the CDR3 is TGTGCCAGCAGCCAAACGGGCTACAATGAGCAGTTCTTC. This encodes CASSQTGYNEQFF.

V and J are TRBV4-3 and TRBJ1-1; D is possibly TRBD1 (6 bases). CDR1 is LGHNA and CDR2 is YSLEER in the germline V gene. The CDR3 has 14 residues. V lost 1 base to trimming and J lost 10 bases, with 16 bases between them. CDR3 in DNA: TGCGCCAGCAGCCAAGGGGCAGGGGCGCAGGTAGCTTTCTTT. It encodes CASSQGAGAQVAFF.

The V gene is TRBV15, the J gene TRBJ2-7; 10 nucleotides agree with TRBD1. The germline V gene encodes CDR1 LNHNV and CDR2 YYDKDF (reference sequence). J lost 2 bases, V lost 4 bases, and 2 bases had no gene match. The CDR3 contains 14 residues. The CDR3 protein is CATSIDRGPYEQYF. In DNA form, the CDR3 reads TGTGCCACCAGCATAGACAGGGGGCCCTACGAGCAGTACTTC. Together with reference TRBV15 and TRBJ2-7, the CDR3 gives the full variable domain: DAMVIQNPRYQVTQFGKPVTLSCSQTLNHNVMYWYQQKSSQAPKLLFHYYDKDFNNEADTPDNFQSRRPNTSFCFLDIRSPGLGDTAMYLCATSIDRGPYEQYFGPGTRLTVT.

J is TRBJ1-1 and V is TRBV3-1 (or the pseudogene TRBV3-2); 7 nucleotides line up with TRBD1. The CDR3 is made up of 15 amino acids. V dropped 6 bases and J dropped 4; count of bases not matched to a gene: 11. Germline CDR1 LGHDT, CDR2 YNNKEL (reference sequence). Written as DNA, the CDR3 is TGTGCCAGCAGTCACCCTCAGGGGGTAGCCACTGAAGCTTTCTTT. It codes for CASSHPQGVATEAFF.

The gene calls are TRBV7-2 and TRBJ2-2; 9 nucleotides align to TRBD2. The CDR3 consists of 17 residues. CDR1 SGHTA and CDR2 FQGNSA come from the germline V gene. V shed 1 base, J shed 6 bases, and the junction held 9 bases outside the gene matches. The CDR3 region is CASSLGPDSGGPGELFF. CDR3 sequence (DNA): TGTGCCAGCAGCTTAGGGCCCGATAGCGGGGGCCCCGGGGAGCTGTTTTTT. The variable domain in full, completed from reference TRBV7-2 and TRBJ2-2, reads GAGVSQSPSNKVTEKGKDVELRCDPISGHTALYWYRQSLGQGLEFLIYFQGNSAPDKSGLPSDRFSAERTGGSVSTLTIQRTQQEDSAVYLCASSLGPDSGGPGELFFGEGSRLTVL.

This clone was seen more than once but under ten times. The genes are TRBV29-1 and TRBJ1-5; no definite D call. This CDR3 spans 13 amino acids. Trimming stripped 4 bases from V and 3 bases from J, with 10 bases between. CDR1 is SQVTM, CDR2 ANQGSEA, per germline. The DNA for the CDR3 is TGCAGCGTTGGGAGTTCGGACAATCAGCCCCAGCATTTT. Its protein product is CSVGSSDNQPQHF.

This chain connects TRBV6-5 to TRBJ1-2, with no clear D. V lost 6 bases to trimming and J lost 0 bases, with 5 bases between them. Looked up from germline, CDR1 is MNHEY and CDR2 is SVGAGI. The CDR3 consists of 12 residues. The CDR3 region is CASSRANYGYTF. DNA for the CDR3: TGTGCCAGCAGCCGTGCTAACTATGGCTACACCTTC.

The genes are TRBV5-6 and TRBJ2-2; the match to TRBD2 covers 8 bases. CDR3 length: 16 amino acids. CDR1 SGHDT and CDR2 YYEEEE come from the germline V gene. V lost 0 bases to trimming and J lost 1 base; unmatched junction nucleotides: 2. The CDR3 bases are TGTGCCAGCAGCTTGGGCGGGAGGCAGAACACCGGGGAGCTGTTTTTT. As protein: CASSLGGRQNTGELFF.

A single count supports this clone. For the CDR3, the DNA is TGCGCCAGCAGCTTGGAGCAACCCTCGAACACTGAAGCTTTCTTT. Residues: CASSLEQPSNTEAFF. The rearrangement uses TRBV5-1 and TRBJ1-1, with unresolved D. The CDR3 loop spans 15 amino acids. Germline CDR1 is SGHRS and CDR2 is YFSETQ. The V gene lost 0 bases and the J gene lost 1 base, with 10 bases spanning the gap.

V and J are TRBV18 and TRBJ2-1, with D unresolved. The CDR3 extends over 15 amino acids. Germline lookup yields CDR1 KGHSH and CDR2 LQKENI. Trimming took off 2 bases at V and 8 bases at J, with 16 bases between the two ends. The CDR3 region is CASSPATRVGHEQFF. CDR3 DNA sequence: TGTGCCAGCTCACCAGCGACCCGCGTGGGCCATGAGCAGTTCTTC.

This chain joins TRBV5-5 and TRBJ2-1; D is ambiguous. Germline V gene lookup returns CDR1 SGHKS and CDR2 YYEKEE (reference sequence). This CDR3 is built from 14 residues. V gave up 1 base and J gave up 2 bases, with 7 bases separating them. The CDR3 DNA reads as TGTGCCAGCAGCTTGTCGCAGGCCTACAATGAGCAGTTCTTC. This sequence encodes CASSLSQAYNEQFF. Filled out from reference TRBV5-5 and TRBJ2-1, the complete variable domain reads DAGVTQSPTHLIKTRGQQVTLRCSPISGHKSVSWYQQVLGQGPQFIFQYYEKEERGRGNFPDRFSARQFPNYSSELNVNALLLGDSALYLCASSLSQAYNEQFFGPGTRLTVL.

V is TRBV27 and J is TRBJ2-7; 7 bases line up with TRBD1. CDR1 MNHEY and CDR2 SMNVEV come from the germline V gene (reference sequence). The CDR3 is 14 amino acids. V gave up 7 bases and J gave up 5 bases; unmatched junction bases: 11. The CDR3 DNA sequence: TGTGCCAGCACCCCGACAGGGAAGTTCGACGAGCAGTACTTC. Amino acid sequence: CASTPTGKFDEQYF.

This clone was picked up a small number of times. DNA for the CDR3: TGCGCCAGCAGTGAGTTGGTCGGGGTGAGCTCCTATAATTCACCCCTCCACTTT. Translated, it gives CASSELVGVSSYNSPLHF. This chain links TRBV10-2 with TRBJ1-6; no definite D call. Trimming pared 1 base from V and 0 bases from J, leaving 13 bases between. Germline CDR1 and CDR2: WSHSY and SAAADI. This CDR3 region has 18 residues.